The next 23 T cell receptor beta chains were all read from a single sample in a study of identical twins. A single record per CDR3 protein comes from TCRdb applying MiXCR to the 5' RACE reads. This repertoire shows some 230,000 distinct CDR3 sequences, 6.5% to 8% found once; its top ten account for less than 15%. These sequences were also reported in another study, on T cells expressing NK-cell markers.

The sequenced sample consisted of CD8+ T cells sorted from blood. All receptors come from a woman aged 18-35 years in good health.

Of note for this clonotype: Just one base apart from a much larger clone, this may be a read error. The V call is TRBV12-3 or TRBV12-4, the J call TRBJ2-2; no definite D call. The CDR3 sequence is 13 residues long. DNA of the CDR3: TGTGCCAACAGTCCCCTAAATACCGGGGAGCTGTTTTTT. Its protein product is CANSPLNTGELFF.

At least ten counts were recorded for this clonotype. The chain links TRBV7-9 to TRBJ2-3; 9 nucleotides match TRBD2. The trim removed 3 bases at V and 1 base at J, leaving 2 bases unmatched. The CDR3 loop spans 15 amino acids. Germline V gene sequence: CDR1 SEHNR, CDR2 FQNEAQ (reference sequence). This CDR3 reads CASSFKREGTDTQYF. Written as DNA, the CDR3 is TGTGCCAGCAGCTTCAAGCGGGAGGGCACAGATACGCAGTATTTT.

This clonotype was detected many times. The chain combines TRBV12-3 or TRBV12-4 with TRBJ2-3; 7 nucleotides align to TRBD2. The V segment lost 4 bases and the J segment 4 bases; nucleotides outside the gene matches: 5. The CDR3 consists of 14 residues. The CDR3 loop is CASSWGTKADTQYF. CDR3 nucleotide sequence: TGTGCCAGCAGTTGGGGGACTAAGGCAGATACGCAGTATTTT.

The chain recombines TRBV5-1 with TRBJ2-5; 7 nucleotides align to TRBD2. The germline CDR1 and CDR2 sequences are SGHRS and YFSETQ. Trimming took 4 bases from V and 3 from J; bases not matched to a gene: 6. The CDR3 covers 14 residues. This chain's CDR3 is CASSLLGGEETQYF. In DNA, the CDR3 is TGCGCCAGCAGCCTTTTGGGAGGGGAAGAGACCCAGTACTTC.

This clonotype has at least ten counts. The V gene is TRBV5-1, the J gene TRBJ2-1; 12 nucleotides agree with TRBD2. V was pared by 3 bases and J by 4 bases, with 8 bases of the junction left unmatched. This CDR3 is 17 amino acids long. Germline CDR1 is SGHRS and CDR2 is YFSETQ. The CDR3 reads CASSWPPSGGEYNEQFF. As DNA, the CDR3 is TGCGCCAGCAGCTGGCCCCCTAGCGGGGGGGAGTACAATGAGCAGTTCTTC.

This CDR3 is CASSYVPREAQHF. The CDR3 DNA reads as TGTGCCAGCAGTTACGTCCCCAGGGAAGCCCAGCATTTT. The rearrangement uses TRBV6-2 or TRBV6-3 and TRBJ1-5, with D possibly being TRBD1 (5 bases). The CDR3 has 13 residues. V lost 2 bases and J lost 11, with 13 bases in between. Germline CDR1 and CDR2: MNHEY and SVGEGT.

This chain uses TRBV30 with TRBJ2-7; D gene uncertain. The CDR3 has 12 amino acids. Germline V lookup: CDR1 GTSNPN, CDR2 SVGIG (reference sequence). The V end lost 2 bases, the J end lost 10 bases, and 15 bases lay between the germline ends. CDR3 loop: CAWSLGRFIQYF. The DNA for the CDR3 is TGTGCCTGGAGTTTAGGCAGATTTATACAGTACTTC.

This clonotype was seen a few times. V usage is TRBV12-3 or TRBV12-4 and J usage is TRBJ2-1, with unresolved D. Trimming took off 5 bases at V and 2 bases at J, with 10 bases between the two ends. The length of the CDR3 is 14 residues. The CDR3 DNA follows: TGTGCCAGCAGTCCGGTTTCGACCTACAATGAGCAGTTCTTC. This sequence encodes CASSPVSTYNEQFF.

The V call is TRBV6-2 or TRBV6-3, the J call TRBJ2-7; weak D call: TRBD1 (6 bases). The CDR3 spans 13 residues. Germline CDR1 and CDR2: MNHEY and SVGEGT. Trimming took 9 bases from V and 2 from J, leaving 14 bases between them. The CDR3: CASRTVRAYEQYF. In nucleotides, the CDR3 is TGTGCCAGTCGGACAGTGCGGGCCTACGAGCAGTACTTC.

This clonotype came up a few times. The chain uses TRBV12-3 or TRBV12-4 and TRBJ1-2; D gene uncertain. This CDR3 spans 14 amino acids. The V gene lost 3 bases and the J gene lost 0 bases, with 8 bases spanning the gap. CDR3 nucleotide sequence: TGTGCCAGCAGTTTGAAGAGTACTAACTATGGCTACACCTTC. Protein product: CASSLKSTNYGYTF.

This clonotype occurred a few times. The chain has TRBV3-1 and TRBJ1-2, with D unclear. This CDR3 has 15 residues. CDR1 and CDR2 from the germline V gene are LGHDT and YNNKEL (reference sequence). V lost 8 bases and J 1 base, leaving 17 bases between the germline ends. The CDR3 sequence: CASGMTRRFNYGYTF. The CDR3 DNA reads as TGTGCCAGCGGAATGACACGGCGCTTTAACTATGGCTACACCTTC. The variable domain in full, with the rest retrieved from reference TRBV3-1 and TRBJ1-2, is DTAVSQTPKYLVTQMGNDKSIKCEQNLGHDTMYWYKQDSKKFLKIMFSYNNKELIINETVPNRFSPKSPDKAHLNLHINSLELGDSAVYFCASGMTRRFNYGYTFGSGTRLTVV.

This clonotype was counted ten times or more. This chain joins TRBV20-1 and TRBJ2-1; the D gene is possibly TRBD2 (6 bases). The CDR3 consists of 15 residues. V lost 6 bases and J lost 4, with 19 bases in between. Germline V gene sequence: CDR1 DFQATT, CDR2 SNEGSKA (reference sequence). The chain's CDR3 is CSAATSSGLYNEQFF. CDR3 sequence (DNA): TGCAGTGCCGCAACTAGCTCCGGCCTTTACAATGAGCAGTTCTTC.

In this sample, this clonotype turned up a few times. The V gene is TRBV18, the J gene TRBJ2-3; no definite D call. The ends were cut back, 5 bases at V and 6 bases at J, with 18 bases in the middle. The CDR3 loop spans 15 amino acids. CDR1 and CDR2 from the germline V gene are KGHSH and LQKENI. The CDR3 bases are TGTGCCAGCTCAGCCGACAAGCCCACGATGGATACGCAGTATTTT. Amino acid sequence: CASSADKPTMDTQYF.

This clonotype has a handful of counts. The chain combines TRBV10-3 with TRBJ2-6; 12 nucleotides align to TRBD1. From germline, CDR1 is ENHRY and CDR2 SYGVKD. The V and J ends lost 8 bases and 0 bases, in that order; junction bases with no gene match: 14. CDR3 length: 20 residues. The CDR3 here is CAIGEPGQGATFSGANVLTF. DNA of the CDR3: TGTGCCATCGGGGAGCCGGGACAGGGGGCGACCTTCTCTGGGGCCAACGTCCTGACTTTC.

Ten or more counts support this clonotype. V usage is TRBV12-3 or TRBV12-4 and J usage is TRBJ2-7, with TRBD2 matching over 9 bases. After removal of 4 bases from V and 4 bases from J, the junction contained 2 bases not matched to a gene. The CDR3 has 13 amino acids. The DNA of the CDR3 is TGTGCCAGCAGTTGGACTAGCGAGTACGAGCAGTACTTC. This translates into CASSWTSEYEQYF.

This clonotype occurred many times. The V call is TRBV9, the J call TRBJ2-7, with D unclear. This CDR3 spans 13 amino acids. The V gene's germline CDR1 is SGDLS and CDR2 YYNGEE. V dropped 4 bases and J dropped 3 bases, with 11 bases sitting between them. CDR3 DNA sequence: TGTGCCAGCAGCTCCGGCGGCCACTACGAGCAGTACTTC. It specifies CASSSGGHYEQYF. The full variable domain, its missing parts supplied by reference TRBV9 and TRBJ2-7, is DSGVTQTPKHLITATGQRVTLRCSPRSGDLSVYWYQQSLDQGLQFLIQYYNGEERAKGNILERFSAQQFPDLHSELNLSSLELGDSALYFCASSSGGHYEQYFGPGTRLTVT.

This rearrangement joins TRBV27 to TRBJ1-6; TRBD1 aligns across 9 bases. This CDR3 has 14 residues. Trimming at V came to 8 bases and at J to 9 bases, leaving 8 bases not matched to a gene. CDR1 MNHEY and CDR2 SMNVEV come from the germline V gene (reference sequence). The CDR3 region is CASGLQGASSPLHF. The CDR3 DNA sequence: TGTGCCAGCGGGTTACAGGGGGCAAGTTCACCCCTCCACTTT.

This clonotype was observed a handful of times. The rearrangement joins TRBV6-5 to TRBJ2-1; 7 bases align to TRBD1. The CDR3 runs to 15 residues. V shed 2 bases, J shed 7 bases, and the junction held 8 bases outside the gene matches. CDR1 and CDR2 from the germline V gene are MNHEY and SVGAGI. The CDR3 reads CASSYPDRAANEQFF. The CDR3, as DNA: TGTGCCAGCAGTTACCCCGACAGGGCGGCAAATGAGCAGTTCTTC.

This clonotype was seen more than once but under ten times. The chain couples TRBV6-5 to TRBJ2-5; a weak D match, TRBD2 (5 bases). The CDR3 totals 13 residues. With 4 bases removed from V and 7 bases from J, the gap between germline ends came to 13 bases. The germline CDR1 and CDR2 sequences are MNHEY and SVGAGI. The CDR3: CASSSPRTATQYF. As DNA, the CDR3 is TGTGCCAGCAGTTCACCTCGGACTGCGACCCAGTACTTC.

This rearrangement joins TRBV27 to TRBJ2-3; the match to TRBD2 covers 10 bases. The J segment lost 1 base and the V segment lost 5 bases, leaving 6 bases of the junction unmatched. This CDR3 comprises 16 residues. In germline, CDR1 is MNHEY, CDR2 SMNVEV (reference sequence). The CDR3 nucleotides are TGTGCCAGCAGTGAAACCGGGACTAGCGGCACAGATACGCAGTATTTT. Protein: CASSETGTSGTDTQYF.

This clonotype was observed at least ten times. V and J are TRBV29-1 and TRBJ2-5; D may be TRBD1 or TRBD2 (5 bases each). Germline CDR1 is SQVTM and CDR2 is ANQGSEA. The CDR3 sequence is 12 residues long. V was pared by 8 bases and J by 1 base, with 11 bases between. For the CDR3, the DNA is TGCAGCACCGAGGGGCCCCAAGAGACCCAGTACTTC. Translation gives CSTEGPQETQYF.

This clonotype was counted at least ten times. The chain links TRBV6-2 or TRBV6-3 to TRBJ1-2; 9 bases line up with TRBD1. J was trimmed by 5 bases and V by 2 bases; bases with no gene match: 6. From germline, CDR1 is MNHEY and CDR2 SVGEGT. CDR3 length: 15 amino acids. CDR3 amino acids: CASSYDGTGPYGYTF. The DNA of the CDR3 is TGTGCCAGCAGTTACGACGGGACAGGGCCTTATGGCTACACCTTC.

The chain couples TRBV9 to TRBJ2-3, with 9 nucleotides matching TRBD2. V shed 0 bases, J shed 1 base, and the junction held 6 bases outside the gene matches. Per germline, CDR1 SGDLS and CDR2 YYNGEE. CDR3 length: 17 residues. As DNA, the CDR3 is TGTGCCAGCAGCGTAGGGTTTAGCGGGAGCGGCACAGATACGCAGTATTTT. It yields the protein CASSVGFSGSGTDTQYF. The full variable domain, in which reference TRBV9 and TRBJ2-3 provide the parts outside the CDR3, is DSGVTQTPKHLITATGQRVTLRCSPRSGDLSVYWYQQSLDQGLQFLIQYYNGEERAKGNILERFSAQQFPDLHSELNLSSLELGDSALYFCASSVGFSGSGTDTQYFGPGTRLTVL.